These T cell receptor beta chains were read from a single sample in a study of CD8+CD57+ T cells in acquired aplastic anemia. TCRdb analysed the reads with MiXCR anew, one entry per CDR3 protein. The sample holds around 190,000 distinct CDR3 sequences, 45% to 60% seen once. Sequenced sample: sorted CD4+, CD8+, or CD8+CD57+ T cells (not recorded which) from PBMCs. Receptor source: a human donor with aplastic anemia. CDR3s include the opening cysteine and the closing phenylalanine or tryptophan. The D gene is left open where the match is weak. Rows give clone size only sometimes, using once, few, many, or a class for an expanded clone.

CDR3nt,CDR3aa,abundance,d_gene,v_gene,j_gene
TGTGCCAGCAGCTCGGGGACTAGCGCAGCCTACGAGCAGTACTTC,CASSSGTSAAYEQYF,few,TRBD2,TRBV7-9,TRBJ2-7
TGTGCCACCAGGGAAACAGGGGGCACAGATACGCAGTATTTT,CATRETGGTDTQYF,-,TRBD1,TRBV24-1,TRBJ2-3
TGTGCCACCAGTGATGGACAGGGTGCTGGGGCCAACGTCCTGACTTTC,CATSDGQGAGANVLTF,few,TRBD1,TRBV24-1,TRBJ2-6
TGTGCCAGCAGCTGGTCGTCCGTGGGGACCCCCTACGAGCAGTACTTC,CASSWSSVGTPYEQYF,-,-,TRBV7-3,TRBJ2-7
TGCGCCAGCAGCTTAGGGACGGCTAATGAAAAACTGTTTTTT,CASSLGTANEKLFF,-,-,TRBV5-1,TRBJ1-4
TGTGCCTGGAGTGTTTTGGGGAAACAGCCCCAGCATTTT,CAWSVLGKQPQHF,-,-,TRBV30,TRBJ1-5
TGTGCCAGCAGCTTGACAAGGGATACGACTAACTATGGCTACACCTTC,CASSLTRDTTNYGYTF,-,-,TRBV5-5,TRBJ1-2
TGCAGCGTCAACAGGGTTAAGGGGACTAACTATGGCTACACCTTC,CSVNRVKGTNYGYTF,-,-,TRBV29-1,TRBJ1-2
TGTGCCACCAGCTCCGGAAGCACCATATATTTT,CATSSGSTIYF,-,-,TRBV15,TRBJ1-3
TGTGCCAGCGGTCCATGGAACACCGGGGAGCTGTTTTTT,CASGPWNTGELFF,-,-,TRBV28,TRBJ2-2
TGTGCCAGCAGCATCCAGGTAACAACTGAGCAGTTCTTC,CASSIQVTTEQFF,many,-,TRBV11-2,TRBJ2-1
TGCAGTGCTCGGGACCCCGATCAGCCCCAGCATTTT,CSARDPDQPQHF,-,-,TRBV20-1,TRBJ1-5